One and the same sample provided the 14 T cell receptor beta chains below, sequenced in a study of cytomegalovirus exposure and HLA in healthy donors. Primers for the PCR totalled 60 Vbeta and 13 Jbeta. This table comes from immunoSEQ multiplex PCR, and its TCRdb copy is limited to in-frame clones, with some not included. The sample carries some 130,000 clones, around 79% recorded once. Sequencing input: PBMCs. Receptor source: a man aged 40-55 years in good health and CMV-seropositive.

Note on this clone: At one boundary the junction diverges from the germline segment, which might be a read error. Other nucleotide sequences in the sample specify the same CDR3. V and J are TRBV7-7 and TRBJ2-7; D possibly corresponds to TRBD1 (6 bases). Germline V gives CDR1 SSHAT, CDR2 FNYEAQ (reference sequence). The CDR3 contains 15 residues. CDR3 DNA sequence: TGTGCTAGCAGCTTAGCCAGGGGTGACTCCTACGAGCAGTACTTC. It encodes CASSLARGDSYEQYF. The full variable domain, with the rest looked up from reference TRBV7-7 and TRBJ2-7, is GAGVSQSPRYKVTKRGQDVTLRCDPISSHATLYWYQQALGQGPEFLTYFNYEAQPDKSGLPSDRFSAERPEGSISTLTIQRTEQRDSAMYRCASSLARGDSYEQYFGPGTRLTVT.

The V call is TRBV7-2, the J call TRBJ1-1, with 7 bases that match TRBD1. Germline V gene sequence: CDR1 SGHTA, CDR2 FQGNSA. V shed 6 bases and J 5 bases; nucleotides not matched to a gene: 6. The CDR3 length is 13 residues. CDR3 loop: CASRSGGRTEAFF. The CDR3 nucleotides read TGTGCCAGCAGATCAGGGGGACGAACTGAAGCTTTCTTT.

This chain uses TRBV7-9 with TRBJ2-1; D may be TRBD1 (5 bases). The CDR3 length is 14 residues. V shed 3 bases and J shed 4 bases, with 10 bases lying between them. The germline CDR1 and CDR2 sequences are SEHNR and FQNEAQ (reference sequence). CDR3 residues: CASSFEGVYNEQFF. The CDR3 DNA is TGTGCCAGCAGCTTCGAAGGGGTTTACAATGAGCAGTTCTTC.

The rearrangement uses TRBV4-2 and TRBJ2-1; TRBD2 matches 15 bases. Germline V gives CDR1 LGHNA, CDR2 YNFKEQ. CDR3 length equals 18 residues. V shed 4 bases and J 9 bases; nucleotides not matched to a gene: 13. Here the CDR3 reads CASSPRAGTSGRSGEQFF. CDR3 DNA: TGTGCCAGCAGCCCCAGGGCCGGGACTAGCGGGAGGTCGGGTGAGCAGTTCTTC.

This clone appeared a single time. The rearrangement joins TRBV10-3 to TRBJ2-7; 9 bases map to TRBD2. Germline loops: CDR1 ENHRY, CDR2 SYGVKD. Unmatched junction bases numbered 13, after V lost 6 bases and J lost 4 bases. This CDR3 contains 16 residues. This CDR3 is CAISGPGAGGSYEQYF. Here the CDR3 DNA reads TGTGCCATCAGCGGACCCGGAGCGGGAGGATCTTACGAGCAGTACTTC.

This rearrangement joins TRBV15 to TRBJ1-1, with TRBD1 identical over 7 bases. CDR3 length: 14 residues. Losses at the gene ends were 1 base for V and 6 bases for J; bases not matched to a gene: 5. CDR1 and CDR2 from the germline V gene are LNHNV and YYDKDF (reference sequence). The chain's CDR3 is CATSRVGGEAEAFF. The CDR3 coding sequence is TGTGCCACCAGCAGAGTAGGGGGCGAAGCTGAAGCTTTCTTT. The full variable domain, rest sourced from reference TRBV15 and TRBJ1-1, is DAMVIQNPRYQVTQFGKPVTLSCSQTLNHNVMYWYQQKSSQAPKLLFHYYDKDFNNEADTPDNFQSRRPNTSFCFLDIRSPGLGDTAMYLCATSRVGGEAEAFFGQGTRLTVV.

This chain connects TRBV19 to TRBJ2-1; 8 nucleotides match TRBD2. CDR3 length: 17 amino acids. V gave up 5 bases and J gave up 8 bases; unmatched junction bases: 17. From germline, CDR1 is LNHDA and CDR2 SQIVND (reference sequence). Here the CDR3 DNA reads TGTGCCAGTAGTCCATCCACCGGGACTAGAAGGGCGGATGAGCAGTTCTTC. It translates to CASSPSTGTRRADEQFF.

The V gene is TRBV29-1, the J gene TRBJ2-5; 14 bases align to TRBD2. Germline CDR1 reads SQVTM; CDR2 reads ANQGSEA. The ends lost 6 bases at V and 4 bases at J; junction bases unmatched: 4. The CDR3 is 14 amino acids. CDR3 region: CSVGTSGSPETQYF. DNA of the CDR3: TGCAGCGTAGGGACTAGCGGGAGTCCAGAGACCCAGTACTTC.

This chain uses TRBV5-6 with TRBJ2-3, with D possibly being TRBD2 (5 bases). The CDR3 runs 16 residues. The germline V and J ends were trimmed by 4 bases and 1 base, with 16 bases remaining between them. Germline values: CDR1 SGHDT, CDR2 YYEEEE. The CDR3 nucleotides read TGTGCCAGCAGCCGGCTCCGGGGATTGGGCACAGATACGCAGTATTTT. Residues: CASSRLRGLGTDTQYF.

CDR3 in DNA: TGTGCCAGCAGCCTACTGGGGGGGGCTGAAGCTTTCTTT. Protein sequence: CASSLLGGAEAFF. The V gene is TRBV6-5, the J gene TRBJ1-1, with a tentative D call TRBD1 (5 bases). The CDR3 has 13 amino acids. V shed 6 bases and J shed 6 bases, with 14 bases lying between them. The germline V gene has CDR1 MNHEY and CDR2 SVGAGI.

V is TRBV5-6 and J is TRBJ2-1, with a tentative D call TRBD1 (6 bases). Trimming left V 1 base short and J 10 bases short, with 18 bases between. This CDR3 spans 15 amino acids. The germline V gene encodes CDR1 SGHDT and CDR2 YYEEEE. The CDR3 spells CASSLRQGFLGEQFF. In DNA, the CDR3 is TGTGCCAGCAGCTTGAGGCAGGGGTTTCTAGGGGAGCAGTTCTTC.

The chain couples TRBV5-1 to TRBJ2-5, with D hard to call. Per the germline V gene, CDR1 is SGHRS and CDR2 is YFSETQ. V gave up 0 bases and J gave up 3 bases, with 9 bases separating them. The CDR3 extends over 14 amino acids. The CDR3, as DNA: TGCGCCAGCAGCTTGGGAGGTACGGAAGAGACCCAGTACTTC. Translating it yields CASSLGGTEETQYF.

CDR3 sequence: CASSYSSRVGGYTF. The CDR3 DNA is TGTGCCAGCAGTTACTCGTCCAGGGTTGGAGGCTACACCTTC. The rearrangement uses TRBV6-6 and TRBJ1-2, with a possible D match to TRBD1 (5 bases). V was clipped by 0 bases and J by 8 bases, with 13 bases between them. The CDR3 covers 14 residues. The germline CDR1 and CDR2 sequences are MNHNY and SVGAGI (reference sequence).

The count of this clone is one. The chain uses TRBV27 and TRBJ2-3, with TRBD2 identical over 8 bases. The germline V gene has CDR1 MNHEY and CDR2 SMNVEV (reference sequence). V was clipped by 7 bases and J by 2 bases; unmatched bases: 11. There are 16 residues in the CDR3. The CDR3 here is CASMRVAGLTTDTQYF. For the CDR3, the DNA is TGTGCCAGCATGAGGGTAGCGGGATTAACCACAGATACGCAGTATTTT.